This T cell receptor (beta chain) was recovered during a study of beta chain features in type 1 diabetes. Overall study results and limits: Type 1 diabetes patients had moderately but significantly shorter TCRB CDR3s in all four CD4+ subsets.

This clone was seen only a few times. Its antigen is not known. The V segment lost 6 bases and the J segment 5 bases; nucleotides outside the gene matches: 3. The CDR3 length is 13 residues. Germline-derived CDR1 and CDR2 are MNHEY and SMNVEV (reference sequence). CD45RO/CCR7/CD25/CD127/CD95/CD27 staining was used to isolate CD4+ naive, central memory, regulatory and stem cell-like memory cells by sorting. The purity of all sorted populations exceeded 95%. TCRB transcripts that were expressed got sequenced, as all of the isolated RNA had been reverse transcribed. Naive, central memory and regulatory T cell samples came to a mean of roughly 3.9 million reads. Assay used: immunoSEQ multiplex PCR; TCRdb lists only in-frame clones, some missing. The sample gives 200,000 to 300,000 clones, roughly a tenth of which show up once; over 0.015% is in the top ten.

The rearrangement joins TRBV27 to TRBJ1-2, with 10 bases aligning to TRBD1. Sequencing input: naive CD4+ T cells from blood. The source is a man aged 30-40 years with type 1 diabetes. The CDR3 region has the DNA TGTGCCAGCAGCCGGGACAGGGGTTATGGCTACACCTTC. It yields the protein CASSRDRGYGYTF.